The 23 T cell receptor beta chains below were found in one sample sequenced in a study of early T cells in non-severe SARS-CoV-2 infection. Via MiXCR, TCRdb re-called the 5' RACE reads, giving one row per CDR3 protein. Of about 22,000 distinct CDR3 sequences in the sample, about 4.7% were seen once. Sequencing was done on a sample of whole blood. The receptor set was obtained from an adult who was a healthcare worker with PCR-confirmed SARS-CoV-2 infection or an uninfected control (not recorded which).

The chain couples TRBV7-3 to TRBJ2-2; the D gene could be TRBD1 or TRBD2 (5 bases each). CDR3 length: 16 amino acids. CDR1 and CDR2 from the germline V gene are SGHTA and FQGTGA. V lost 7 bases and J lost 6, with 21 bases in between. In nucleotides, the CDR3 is TGTGCCAGCAACAACGTCCCGGGGCTAATGGCCGGGGAGCTGTTTTTT. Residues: CASNNVPGLMAGELFF. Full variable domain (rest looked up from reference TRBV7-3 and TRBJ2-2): GAGVSQTPSNKVTEKGKYVELRCDPISGHTALYWYRQSLGQGPEFLIYFQGTGAADDSGLPNDRFFAVRPEGSVSTLKIQRTERGDSAVYLCASNNVPGLMAGELFFGEGSRLTVL.

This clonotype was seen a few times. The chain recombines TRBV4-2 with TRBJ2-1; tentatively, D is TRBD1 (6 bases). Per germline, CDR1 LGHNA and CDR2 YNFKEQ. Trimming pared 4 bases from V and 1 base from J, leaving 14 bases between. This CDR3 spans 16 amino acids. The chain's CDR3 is CASSRDTGSSYNEQFF. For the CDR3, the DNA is TGTGCCAGCAGCCGGGATACAGGGTCGTCCTACAATGAGCAGTTCTTC.

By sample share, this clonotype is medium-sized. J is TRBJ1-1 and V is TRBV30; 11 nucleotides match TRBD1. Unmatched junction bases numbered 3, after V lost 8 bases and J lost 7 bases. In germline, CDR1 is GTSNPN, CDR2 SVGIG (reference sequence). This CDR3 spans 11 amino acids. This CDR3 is CAGQGAGEAFF. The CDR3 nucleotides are TGTGCCGGACAGGGGGCCGGTGAAGCTTTCTTT.

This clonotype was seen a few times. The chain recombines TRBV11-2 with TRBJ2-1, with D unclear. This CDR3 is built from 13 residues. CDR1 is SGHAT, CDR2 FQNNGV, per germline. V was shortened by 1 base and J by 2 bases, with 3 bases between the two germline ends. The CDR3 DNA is TGTGCCAGCAGCTTAGTCCCCTACAATGAGCAGTTCTTC. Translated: CASSLVPYNEQFF.

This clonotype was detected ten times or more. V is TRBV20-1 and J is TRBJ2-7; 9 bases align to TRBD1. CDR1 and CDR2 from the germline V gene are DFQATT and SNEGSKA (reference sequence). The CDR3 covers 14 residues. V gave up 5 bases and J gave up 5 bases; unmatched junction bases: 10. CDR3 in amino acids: CSAVPGTGPHEQYF. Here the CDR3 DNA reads TGCAGTGCTGTCCCCGGGACAGGGCCCCACGAGCAGTACTTC.

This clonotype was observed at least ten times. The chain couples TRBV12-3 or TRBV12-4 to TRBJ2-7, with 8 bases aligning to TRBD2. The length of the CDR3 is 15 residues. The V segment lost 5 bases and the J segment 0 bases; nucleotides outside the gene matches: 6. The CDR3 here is CASSVTSGSSYEQYF. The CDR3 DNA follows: TGTGCCAGCAGTGTAACTAGCGGAAGCTCCTACGAGCAGTACTTC.

For the CDR3, the DNA is TGTGCCAGTAGTATTCGCTCGGACATTCAGCCCCAGCATTTT. Translation gives CASSIRSDIQPQHF. The chain joins TRBV19 to TRBJ1-5; weak D call: TRBD1 (5 bases). The germline V gene has CDR1 LNHDA and CDR2 SQIVND (reference sequence). The CDR3 spans 14 residues. V was trimmed by 3 bases and J by 6 bases, leaving 12 bases between them.

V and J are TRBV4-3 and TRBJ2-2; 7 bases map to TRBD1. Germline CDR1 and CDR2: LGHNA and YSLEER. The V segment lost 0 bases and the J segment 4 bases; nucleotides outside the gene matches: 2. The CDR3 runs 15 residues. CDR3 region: CASSQEQGFTGELFF. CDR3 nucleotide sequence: TGCGCCAGCAGCCAAGAACAGGGGTTCACCGGGGAGCTGTTTTTT.

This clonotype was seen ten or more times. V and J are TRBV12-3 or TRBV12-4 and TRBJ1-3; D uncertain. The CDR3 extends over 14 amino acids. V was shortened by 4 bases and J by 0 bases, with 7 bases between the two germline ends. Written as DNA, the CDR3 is TGTGCCAGCAGTTCGTCCTACTCTGGAAACACCATATATTTT. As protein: CASSSSYSGNTIYF.

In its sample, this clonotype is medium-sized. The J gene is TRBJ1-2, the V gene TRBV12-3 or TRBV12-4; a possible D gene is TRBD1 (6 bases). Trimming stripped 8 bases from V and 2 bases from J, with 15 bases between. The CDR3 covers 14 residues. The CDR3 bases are TGTGCCAGCGGAGGGGCGGGGGCGAACTATGGCTACACCTTC. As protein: CASGGAGANYGYTF.

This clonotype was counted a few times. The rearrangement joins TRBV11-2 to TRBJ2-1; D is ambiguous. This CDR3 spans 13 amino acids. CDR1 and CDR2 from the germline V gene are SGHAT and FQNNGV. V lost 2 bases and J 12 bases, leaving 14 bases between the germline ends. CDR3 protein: CASSLSRSPGQFF. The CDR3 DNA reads TGTGCCAGCAGCTTATCTAGGAGCCCCGGGCAGTTCTTC.

The CDR3 DNA is TGCGCCAGCAGCCCCGGGACAGGGGGCAATGAGCAGTTCTTC. This sequence encodes CASSPGTGGNEQFF. V and J are TRBV5-1 and TRBJ2-1; 11 bases map to TRBD1. The germline V gene encodes CDR1 SGHRS and CDR2 YFSETQ. This CDR3 contains 14 residues. Unmatched junction bases numbered 3, after V lost 4 bases and J lost 6 bases.

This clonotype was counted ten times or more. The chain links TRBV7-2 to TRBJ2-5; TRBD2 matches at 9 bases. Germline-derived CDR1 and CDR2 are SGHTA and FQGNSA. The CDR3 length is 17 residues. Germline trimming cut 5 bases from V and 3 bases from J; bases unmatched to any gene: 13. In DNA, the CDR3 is TGTGCCAGCAGCCCGCACGCCCCGACTAGCGGTAAAGAGACCCAGTACTTC. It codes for CASSPHAPTSGKETQYF.

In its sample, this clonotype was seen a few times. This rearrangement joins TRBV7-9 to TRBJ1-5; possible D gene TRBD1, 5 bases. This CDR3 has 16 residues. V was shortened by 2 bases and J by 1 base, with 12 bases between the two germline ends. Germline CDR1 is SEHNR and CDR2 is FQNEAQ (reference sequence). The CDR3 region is CASSLYGRDSNQPQHF. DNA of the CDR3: TGTGCCAGCAGCTTATATGGCCGGGACAGCAATCAGCCCCAGCATTTT.

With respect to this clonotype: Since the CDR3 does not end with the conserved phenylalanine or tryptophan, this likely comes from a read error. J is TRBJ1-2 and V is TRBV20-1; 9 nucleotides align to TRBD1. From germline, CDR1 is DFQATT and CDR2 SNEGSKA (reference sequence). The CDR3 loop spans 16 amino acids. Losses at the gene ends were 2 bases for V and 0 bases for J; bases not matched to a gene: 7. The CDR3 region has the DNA TGCAGTGCTAGACCGGACAGGGGACGGTCTAACTATGGCTACACCTAC. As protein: CSARPDRGRSNYGYTY.

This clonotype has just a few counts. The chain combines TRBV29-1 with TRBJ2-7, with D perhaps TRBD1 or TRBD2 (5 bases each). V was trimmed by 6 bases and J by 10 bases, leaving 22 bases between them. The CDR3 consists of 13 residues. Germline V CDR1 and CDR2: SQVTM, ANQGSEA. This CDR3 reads CSVDLPGPSGQYF. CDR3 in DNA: TGCAGCGTCGATCTTCCGGGACCCAGTGGTCAGTACTTC.

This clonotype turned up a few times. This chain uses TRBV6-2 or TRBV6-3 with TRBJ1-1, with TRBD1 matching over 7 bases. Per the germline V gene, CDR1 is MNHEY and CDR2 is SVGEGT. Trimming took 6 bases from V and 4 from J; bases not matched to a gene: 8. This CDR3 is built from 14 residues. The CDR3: CASRGTAAGTEAFF. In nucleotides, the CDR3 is TGTGCCAGCAGGGGGACAGCGGCTGGCACTGAAGCTTTCTTT.

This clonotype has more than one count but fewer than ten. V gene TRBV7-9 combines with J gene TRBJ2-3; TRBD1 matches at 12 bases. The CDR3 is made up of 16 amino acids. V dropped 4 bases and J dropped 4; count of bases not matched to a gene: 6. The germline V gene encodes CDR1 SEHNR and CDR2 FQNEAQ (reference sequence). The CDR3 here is CASSSGQGARADTQYF. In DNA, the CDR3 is TGTGCCAGCAGCTCGGGACAGGGGGCCAGGGCAGATACGCAGTATTTT.

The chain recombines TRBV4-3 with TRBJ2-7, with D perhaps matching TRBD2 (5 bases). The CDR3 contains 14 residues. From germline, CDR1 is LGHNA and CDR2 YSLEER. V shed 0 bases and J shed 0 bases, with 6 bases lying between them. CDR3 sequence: CASSQDRDSYEQYF. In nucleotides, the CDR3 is TGCGCCAGCAGCCAAGACCGGGACTCCTACGAGCAGTACTTC.

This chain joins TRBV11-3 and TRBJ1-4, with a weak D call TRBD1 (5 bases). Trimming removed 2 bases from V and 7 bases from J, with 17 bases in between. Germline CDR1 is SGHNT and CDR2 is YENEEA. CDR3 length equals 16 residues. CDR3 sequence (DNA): TGTGCCAGCAGCTTAACATCGACGGGAGGGACTGAAAAACTGTTTTTT. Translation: CASSLTSTGGTEKLFF.

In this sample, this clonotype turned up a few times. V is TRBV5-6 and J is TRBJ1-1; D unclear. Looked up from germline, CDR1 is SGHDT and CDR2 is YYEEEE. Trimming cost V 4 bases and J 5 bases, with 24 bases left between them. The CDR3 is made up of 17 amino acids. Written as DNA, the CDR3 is TGTGCCAGCAGCACAATACCGGGCCCCGAAGGTGAGACTGAAGCTTTCTTT. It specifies CASSTIPGPEGETEAFF. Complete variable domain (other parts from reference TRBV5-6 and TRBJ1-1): DAGVTQSPTHLIKTRGQQVTLRCSPKSGHDTVSWYQQALGQGPQFIFQYYEEEERQRGNFPDRFSGHQFPNYSSELNVNALLLGDSALYLCASSTIPGPEGETEAFFGQGTRLTVV.

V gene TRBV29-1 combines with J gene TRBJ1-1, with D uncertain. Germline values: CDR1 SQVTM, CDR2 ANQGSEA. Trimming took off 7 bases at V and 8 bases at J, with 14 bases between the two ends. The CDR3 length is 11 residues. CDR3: CSAVGRQEAFF. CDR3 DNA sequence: TGCAGCGCCGTCGGACGACAAGAAGCTTTCTTT.

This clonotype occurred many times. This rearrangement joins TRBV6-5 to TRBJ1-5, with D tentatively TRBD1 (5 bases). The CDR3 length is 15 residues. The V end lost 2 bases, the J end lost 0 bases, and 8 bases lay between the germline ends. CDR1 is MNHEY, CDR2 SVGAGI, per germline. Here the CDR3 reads CASSYTRDSNQPQHF. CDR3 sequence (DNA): TGTGCCAGCAGTTACACCAGGGATAGCAATCAGCCCCAGCATTTT.